This T cell receptor beta chain was recovered during a study of OX40 agonist ivuxolimab in advanced cancers. On the study more broadly: Across the patients, intravenous ivuxolimab was delivered every 2 weeks at 0.01 to 10 mg/kg. Notes on the study in general: The specificity for antigen of the expanded peripheral T cells was not determined.

TCRdb's table, derived via immunoSEQ multiplex PCR, lists solely in-frame clones and lacks some. The data contain 79,000 or so clones, about 90% of them seen just once; the ten biggest clones take up about 1.7%. About this clone: Its matching antigen is unknown.

Per the germline V gene, CDR1 is MDHEN and CDR2 is SYDVKM. This CDR3 is built from 15 residues. V trimming: 5 bases; J trimming: 8 bases; junction bases outside the gene matches: 11. The sequenced sample was CD4+ or CD8+ T cells sorted from blood, obtained in a trial of the OX40 agonist ivuxolimab. The sequence was obtained from an adult with an advanced solid tumor such as melanoma, head and neck, liver or kidney cancer. The V and J genes are TRBV28 and TRBJ2-1, with 8 bases identical to TRBD2. The CDR3 spells CASSPAAGDLDEQFF. CDR3 coding DNA: TGTGCCAGCAGTCCCGCAGCGGGAGATCTCGATGAGCAGTTCTTC.